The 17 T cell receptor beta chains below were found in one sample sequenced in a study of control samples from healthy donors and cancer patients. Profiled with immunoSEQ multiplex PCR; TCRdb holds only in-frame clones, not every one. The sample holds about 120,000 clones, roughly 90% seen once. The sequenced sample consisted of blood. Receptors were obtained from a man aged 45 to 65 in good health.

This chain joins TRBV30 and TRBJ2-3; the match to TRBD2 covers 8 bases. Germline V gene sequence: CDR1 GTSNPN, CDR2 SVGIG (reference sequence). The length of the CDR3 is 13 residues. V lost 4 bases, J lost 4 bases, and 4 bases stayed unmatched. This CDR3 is CAWTAGGPDTQYF. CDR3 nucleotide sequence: TGTGCCTGGACCGCGGGGGGCCCAGATACGCAGTATTTT. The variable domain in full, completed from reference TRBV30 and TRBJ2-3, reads SQTIHQWPATLVQPVGSPLSLECTVEGTSNPNLYWYRQAAGRGLQLLFYSVGIGQISSEVPQNLSASRPQDRQFILSSKKLLLSDSGFYLCAWTAGGPDTQYFGPGTRLTVL.

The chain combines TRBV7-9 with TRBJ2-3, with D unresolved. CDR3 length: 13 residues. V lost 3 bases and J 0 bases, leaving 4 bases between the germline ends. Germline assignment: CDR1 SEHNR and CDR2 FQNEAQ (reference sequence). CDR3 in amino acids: CASSLDSTDTQYF. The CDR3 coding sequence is TGTGCCAGCAGCTTGGACAGCACAGATACGCAGTATTTT. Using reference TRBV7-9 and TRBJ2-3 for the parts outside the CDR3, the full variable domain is DTGVSQNPRHKITKRGQNVTFRCDPISEHNRLYWYRQTLGQGPEFLTYFQNEAQLEKSRLLSDRFSAERPKGSFSTLEIQRTEQGDSAMYLCASSLDSTDTQYFGPGTRLTVL.

CDR3 DNA: TGTGCCAGCAGCCAAGATGAGGGGAGGAAGAACACTGAAGCTTTCTTT. This encodes CASSQDEGRKNTEAFF. The rearrangement joins TRBV14 to TRBJ1-1; D might be TRBD1 (5 bases). V was pared by 0 bases and J by 1 base, with 12 bases between. The CDR3 loop spans 16 amino acids. CDR1 SGHDN and CDR2 FVKESK come from the germline V gene. The variable domain in full, completed from reference TRBV14 and TRBJ1-1, reads EAGVTQFPSHSVIEKGQTVTLRCDPISGHDNLYWYRRVMGKEIKFLLHFVKESKQDESGMPNNRFLAERTGGTYSTLKVQPAELEDSGVYFCASSQDEGRKNTEAFFGQGTRLTVV.

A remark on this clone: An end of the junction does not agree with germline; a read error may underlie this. CDR3 residues: CASSLAYGLGGQPNF. The CDR3 DNA follows: TGTGCCAGCAGCTTAGCGTACGGTCTAGGAGGGCAACCCAATTTT. The chain has TRBV7-2 and TRBJ1-3; D is uncertain. Germline CDR1 and CDR2: SGHTA and FQGNSA. The CDR3 contains 15 residues.

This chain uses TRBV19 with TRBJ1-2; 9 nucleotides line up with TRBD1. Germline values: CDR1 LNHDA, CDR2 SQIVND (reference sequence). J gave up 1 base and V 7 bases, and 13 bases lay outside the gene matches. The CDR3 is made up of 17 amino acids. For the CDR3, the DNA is TGTGCCAGTACCCCTACCGGGACAGGGAGAAGTAACTATGGCTACACCTTC. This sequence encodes CASTPTGTGRSNYGYTF.

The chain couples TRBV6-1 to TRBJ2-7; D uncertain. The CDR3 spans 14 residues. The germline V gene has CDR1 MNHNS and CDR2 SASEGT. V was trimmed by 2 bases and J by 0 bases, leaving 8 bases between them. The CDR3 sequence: CASSEFGSSYEQYF. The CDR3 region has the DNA TGTGCCAGCAGTGAATTTGGCAGCTCCTACGAGCAGTACTTC.

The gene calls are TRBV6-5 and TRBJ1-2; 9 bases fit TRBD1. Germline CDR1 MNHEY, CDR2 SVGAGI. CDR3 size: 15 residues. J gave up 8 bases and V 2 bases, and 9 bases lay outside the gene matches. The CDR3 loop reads CASSYHNRQGGGYTF. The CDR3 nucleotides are TGTGCCAGCAGTTACCACAACCGACAGGGGGGAGGCTACACCTTC.

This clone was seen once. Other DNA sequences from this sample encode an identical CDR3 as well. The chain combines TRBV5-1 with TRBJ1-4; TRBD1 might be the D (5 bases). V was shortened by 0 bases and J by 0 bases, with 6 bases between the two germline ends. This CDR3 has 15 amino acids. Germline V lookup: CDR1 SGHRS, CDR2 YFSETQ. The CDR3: CASSLAGATNEKLFF. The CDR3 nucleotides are TGCGCCAGCAGCTTGGCGGGGGCAACTAATGAAAAACTGTTTTTT. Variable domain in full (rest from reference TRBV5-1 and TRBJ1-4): KAGVTQTPRYLIKTRGQQVTLSCSPISGHRSVSWYQQTPGQGLQFLFEYFSETQRNKGNFPGRFSGRQFSNSRSEMNVSTLELGDSALYLCASSLAGATNEKLFFGSGTQLSVL.

The CDR3 loop reads CASSEPGTRNYEQYF. CDR3 DNA: TGCGCCAGCAGTGAGCCCGGGACACGGAACTACGAGCAGTACTTC. The rearrangement links TRBV10-2 to TRBJ2-7; D may be TRBD1 (6 bases). Germline CDR1 and CDR2: WSHSY and SAAADI. The CDR3 spans 15 residues. Trimming left V 2 bases short and J 3 bases short, with 14 bases between.

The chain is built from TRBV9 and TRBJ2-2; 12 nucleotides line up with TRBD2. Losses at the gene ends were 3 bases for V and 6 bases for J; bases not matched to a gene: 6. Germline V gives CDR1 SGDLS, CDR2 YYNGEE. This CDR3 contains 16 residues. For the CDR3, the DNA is TGTGCCAGCAGCGCCGGACTAGCGGGGACAGCCGGGGAGCTGTTTTTT. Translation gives CASSAGLAGTAGELFF. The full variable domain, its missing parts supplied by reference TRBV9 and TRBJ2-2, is DSGVTQTPKHLITATGQRVTLRCSPRSGDLSVYWYQQSLDQGLQFLIQYYNGEERAKGNILERFSAQQFPDLHSELNLSSLELGDSALYFCASSAGLAGTAGELFFGEGSRLTVL.

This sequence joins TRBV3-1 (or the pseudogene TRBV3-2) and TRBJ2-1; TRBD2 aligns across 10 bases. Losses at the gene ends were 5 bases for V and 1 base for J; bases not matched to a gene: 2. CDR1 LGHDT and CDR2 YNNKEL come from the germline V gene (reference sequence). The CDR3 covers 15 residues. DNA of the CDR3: TGTGCCAGCAGCTCTAGCGGGGGATCCTACAATGAGCAGTTCTTC. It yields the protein CASSSSGGSYNEQFF.

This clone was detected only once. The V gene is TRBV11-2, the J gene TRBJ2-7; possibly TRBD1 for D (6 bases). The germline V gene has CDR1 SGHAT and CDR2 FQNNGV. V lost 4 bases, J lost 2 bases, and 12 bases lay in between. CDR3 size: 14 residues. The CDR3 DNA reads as TGTGCCAGCAGCTCCCCACAGGGCCCCTACGAGCAGTACTTC. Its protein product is CASSSPQGPYEQYF.

The CDR3 protein is CASSLGDRGDYGYTF. In DNA, the CDR3 is TGCGCCAGCAGCTTGGGGGACAGGGGGGACTATGGCTACACCTTC. V usage is TRBV4-1 and J usage is TRBJ1-2; 11 bases map to TRBD1. The junction had 5 bases not matched to a gene; V was cut back by 5 bases and J by 3 bases. The V gene's germline CDR1 is MGHRA and CDR2 YSYEKL. The CDR3 extends over 15 amino acids.

CDR3 in DNA: TGTGCCATCAGCGCGACTAGCGGGGGGGCGTTCGAGCAGTACTTC. This translates into CAISATSGGAFEQYF. This chain links TRBV10-3 with TRBJ2-7, with 14 positions matching TRBD2. V lost 6 bases to trimming and J lost 6 bases; unmatched junction nucleotides: 7. The CDR3 spans 15 residues. Germline values: CDR1 ENHRY, CDR2 SYGVKD.

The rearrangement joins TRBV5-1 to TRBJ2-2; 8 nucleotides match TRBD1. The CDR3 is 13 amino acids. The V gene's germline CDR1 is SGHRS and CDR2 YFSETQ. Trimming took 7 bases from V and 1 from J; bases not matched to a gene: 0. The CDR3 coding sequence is TGCGCCAGCGGGACAGGGAACACCGGGGAGCTGTTTTTT. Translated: CASGTGNTGELFF.

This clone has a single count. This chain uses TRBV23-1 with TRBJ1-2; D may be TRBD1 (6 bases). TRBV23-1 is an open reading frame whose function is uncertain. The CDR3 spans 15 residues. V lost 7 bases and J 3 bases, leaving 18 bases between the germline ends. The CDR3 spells CASTGAGERDYGYTF. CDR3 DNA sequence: TGCGCCAGCACTGGGGCAGGGGAAAGGGACTATGGCTACACCTTC.

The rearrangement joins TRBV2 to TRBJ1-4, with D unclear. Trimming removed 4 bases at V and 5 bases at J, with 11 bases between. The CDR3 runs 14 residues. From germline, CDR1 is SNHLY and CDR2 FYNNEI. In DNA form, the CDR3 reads TGTGCCAGCAGTGTGCTGGTCGAAAATGAAAAACTGTTTTTT. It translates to CASSVLVENEKLFF. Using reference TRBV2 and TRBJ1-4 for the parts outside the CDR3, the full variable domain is EPEVTQTPSHQVTQMGQEVILRCVPISNHLYFYWYRQILGQKVEFLVSFYNNEISEKSEIFDDQFSVERPDGSNFTLKIRSTKLEDSAMYFCASSVLVENEKLFFGSGTQLSVL.